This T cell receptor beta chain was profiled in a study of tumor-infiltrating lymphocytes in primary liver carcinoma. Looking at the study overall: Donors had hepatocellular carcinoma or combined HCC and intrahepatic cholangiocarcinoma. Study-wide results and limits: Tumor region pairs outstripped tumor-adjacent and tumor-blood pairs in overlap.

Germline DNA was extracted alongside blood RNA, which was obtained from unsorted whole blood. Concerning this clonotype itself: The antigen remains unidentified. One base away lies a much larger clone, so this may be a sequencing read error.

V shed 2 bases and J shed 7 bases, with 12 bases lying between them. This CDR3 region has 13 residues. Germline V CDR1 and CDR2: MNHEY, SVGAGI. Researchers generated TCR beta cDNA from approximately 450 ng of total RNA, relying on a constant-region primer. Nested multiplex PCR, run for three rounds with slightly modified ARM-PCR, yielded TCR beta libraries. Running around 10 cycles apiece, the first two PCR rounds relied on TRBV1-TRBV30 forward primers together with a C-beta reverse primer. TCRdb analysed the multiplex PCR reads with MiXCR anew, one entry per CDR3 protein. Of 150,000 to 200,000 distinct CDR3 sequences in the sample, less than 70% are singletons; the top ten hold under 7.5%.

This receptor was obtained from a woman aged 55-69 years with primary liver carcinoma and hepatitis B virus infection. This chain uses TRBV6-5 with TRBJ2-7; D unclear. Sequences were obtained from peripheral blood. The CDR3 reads CASSYPHGYEQYF. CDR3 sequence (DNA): TGTGCCAGCAGTTACCCCCACGGGTATGAGCAGTACTTC.